The 19 T cell receptor beta chains in this list originate from one sample, sequenced in a study of monozygotic twins with inflammatory bowel disease. TCRdb re-analyzed the 5' RACE reads; it lists each CDR3 protein once, without DNA. The sample table sets out a few hundred thousand distinct CDR3 sequences. The sample comprised blood. The origin of the receptors is a human donor with ulcerative colitis or Crohn's disease, or a healthy co-twin of an affected twin (not recorded which).

The genes are TRBV3-1 and TRBJ2-1; TCRdb indicates TRBD2, and absent DNA this call remains unverified. The CDR3 is 15 residues long. In germline, CDR1 is LGHDT, CDR2 YNNKEL (reference sequence). Here the CDR3 reads CASSLVAVSYNEQFF.

The chain employs TRBV9 and TRBJ2-5; the D gene TCRdb calls, TRBD1, cannot be checked with no DNA. CDR1 is SGDLS, CDR2 YYNGEE, per germline. The CDR3 length is 15 residues. The CDR3 sequence: CASSVGQITSETQYF.

This sequence joins TRBV20-1 and TRBJ2-3. Germline values: CDR1 DFQATT, CDR2 SNEGSKA (reference sequence). The CDR3 sequence is 15 residues long. CDR3 amino acids: CSALRTRPYTDTQYF.

CDR3: CASSLGSRVDTEAFF. V and J are TRBV7-3 and TRBJ1-1; TCRdb names TRBD1, which stays unverified in the absence of DNA. The CDR3 loop spans 15 amino acids. The germline CDR1 and CDR2 sequences are SGHTA and FQGTGA. Drawing the rest from reference TRBV7-3 and TRBJ1-1, the complete variable domain is GAGVSQTPSNKVTEKGKYVELRCDPISGHTALYWYRQSLGQGPEFLIYFQGTGAADDSGLPNDRFFAVRPEGSVSTLKIQRTERGDSAVYLCASSLGSRVDTEAFFGQGTRLTVV.

This chain links TRBV5-1 with TRBJ2-7. The germline gives CDR1 SGHRS, CDR2 YFSETQ. The CDR3 is 13 amino acids. The CDR3 reads CASSLALTDEQYF.

The chain is built from TRBV7-9 and TRBJ2-7; with no DNA, the TCRdb D assignment of TRBD1 cannot be verified. Germline V CDR1 and CDR2: SEHNR, FQNEAQ (reference sequence). This CDR3 is built from 13 residues. CDR3 loop: CASSQQGDYEQYF.

The chain has TRBV11-2 and TRBJ2-2; TCRdb's D gene call, TRBD1, goes unchecked for lack of DNA. This CDR3 is built from 20 residues. CDR1 is SGHAT, CDR2 FQNNGV, per germline. The CDR3 is CASSAYRGPILNTNTGELFF.

The chain couples TRBV7-3 to TRBJ1-2; TCRdb returns TRBD1, unconfirmable since there is no DNA. The CDR3 contains 14 residues. Germline V gene sequence: CDR1 SGHTA, CDR2 FQGTGA. The CDR3 protein is CASSLGQQGYGYTF. Filled out from reference TRBV7-3 and TRBJ1-2, the complete variable domain reads GAGVSQTPSNKVTEKGKYVELRCDPISGHTALYWYRQSLGQGPEFLIYFQGTGAADDSGLPNDRFFAVRPEGSVSTLKIQRTERGDSAVYLCASSLGQQGYGYTFGSGTRLTVV.

The chain employs TRBV6-2 or TRBV6-3 and TRBJ2-3; TCRdb names TRBD2, which stays unverified in the absence of DNA. The CDR3 loop spans 14 amino acids. Germline CDR1 and CDR2: MNHEY and SVGEGT. This chain's CDR3 is CASSYSGYTDTQYF.

This chain connects TRBV20-1 to TRBJ1-4; TCRdb selects TRBD1, and the lack of DNA leaves this call unchecked. Germline lookup yields CDR1 DFQATT and CDR2 SNEGSKA (reference sequence). There are 17 residues in the CDR3. CDR3 protein: CSASPRGRLSTNEKLFF.

The chain combines TRBV27 with TRBJ2-1; TCRdb selects TRBD1, and the lack of DNA leaves this call unchecked. CDR3 size: 12 residues. Germline V gene lookup returns CDR1 MNHEY and CDR2 SMNVEV (reference sequence). The CDR3 sequence: CASKGGWGEQFF.

The chain employs TRBV4-3 and TRBJ2-7; TCRdb outputs TRBD1, but without DNA this stays unchecked. CDR3 length: 15 residues. The germline V gene has CDR1 LGHNA and CDR2 YSLEER. CDR3 in amino acids: CASSHRDRGTYEQYF.

This rearrangement joins TRBV18 to TRBJ2-3. The CDR3 extends over 15 amino acids. From germline, CDR1 is KGHSH and CDR2 LQKENI. The CDR3 is CASGTFMGSTDTQYF.

This chain uses TRBV6-5 with TRBJ2-7. This CDR3 spans 15 amino acids. Germline V lookup: CDR1 MNHEY, CDR2 SVGAGI. The CDR3 sequence is CASSYSWELPYEQYF.

This chain connects TRBV5-1 to TRBJ1-3. Germline V gene data show CDR1 as SGHRS and CDR2 as YFSETQ. The CDR3 runs 14 residues. The CDR3 loop reads CASSLDFSGNTIYF.

The CDR3 protein is CASSASGGETQYF. V and J are TRBV9 and TRBJ2-5; TCRdb designates TRBD1, a call that cannot be tested without DNA. Per the germline V gene, CDR1 is SGDLS and CDR2 is YYNGEE. The CDR3 spans 13 residues.

The chain recombines TRBV12-2 with TRBJ1-1; TCRdb's assignment of TRBD1 cannot be checked, as there is no DNA. TRBV12-2 is marked as a pseudogene. The CDR3 sequence is 19 residues long. CDR3 region: CASRSPGQGASAMNTEAFF.

The V call is TRBV27, the J call TRBJ2-7; TCRdb proposes TRBD2, but this gene call is untestable without DNA. Per germline, CDR1 MNHEY and CDR2 SMNVEV (reference sequence). The CDR3 is 15 amino acids. CDR3 protein: CASSRIRDWSYEQYF.

The rearrangement uses TRBV7-3 and TRBJ2-3; TCRdb names TRBD1, which stays unverified in the absence of DNA. Germline CDR1 reads SGHTA; CDR2 reads FQGTGA. CDR3 length equals 13 residues. This CDR3 reads CASSPNGGDTQYF. The whole variable domain, filled in from reference TRBV7-3 and TRBJ2-3, reads GAGVSQTPSNKVTEKGKYVELRCDPISGHTALYWYRQSLGQGPEFLIYFQGTGAADDSGLPNDRFFAVRPEGSVSTLKIQRTERGDSAVYLCASSPNGGDTQYFGPGTRLTVL.